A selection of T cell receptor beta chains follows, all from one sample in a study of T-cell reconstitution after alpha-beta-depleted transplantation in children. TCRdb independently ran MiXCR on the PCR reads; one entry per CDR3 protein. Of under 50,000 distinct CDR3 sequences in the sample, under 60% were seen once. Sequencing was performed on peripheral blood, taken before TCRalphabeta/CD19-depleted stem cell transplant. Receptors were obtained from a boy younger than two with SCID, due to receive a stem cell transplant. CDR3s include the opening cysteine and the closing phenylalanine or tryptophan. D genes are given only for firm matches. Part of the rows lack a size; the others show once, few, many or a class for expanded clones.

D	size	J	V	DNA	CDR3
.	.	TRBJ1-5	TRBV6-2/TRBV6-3	TGTGCCAGCAGTCCAGGGGAGGGCCAGCCCCAGCATTTT	CASSPGEGQPQHF
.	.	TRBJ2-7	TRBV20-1	TGCAGTGCTAGAACGGGCCCCTACGAGCAGTACTTC	CSARTGPYEQYF
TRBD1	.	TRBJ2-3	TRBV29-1	TGCAGCGTTGACCCTCTGGGGACAGGAATCACAGATACGCAGTATTTT	CSVDPLGTGITDTQYF
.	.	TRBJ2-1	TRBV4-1	TGCGCCAGCAGCCACTTAGTGGGGGGCAATGAGCAGTTCTTC	CASSHLVGGNEQFF
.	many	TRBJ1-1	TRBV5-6	TGTGCCAGCAGCTTGGTGGCACTGAAGAACACTGAAGCTTTCTTT	CASSLVALKNTEAFF
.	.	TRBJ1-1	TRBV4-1	TGCGCCAGCAGCCCCTCACCCAACACTGAAGCTTTCTTT	CASSPSPNTEAFF
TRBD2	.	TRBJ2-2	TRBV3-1	TGTGCCAGCAGCCAAGATGGGACTAGGGACGGGGAGCTGTTTTTT	CASSQDGTRDGELFF
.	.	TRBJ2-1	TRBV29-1	TGCAGCGTTGACCCCCTCCGGGGTGAGCAGTTCTTC	CSVDPLRGEQFF
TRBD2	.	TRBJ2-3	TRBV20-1	TGCAGTGCTAACATAGCGGGGGGTTTCACAGATACGCAGTATTTT	CSANIAGGFTDTQYF
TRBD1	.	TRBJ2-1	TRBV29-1	TGCAGCGTTGTGTCAGGGGGCAATGAGCAGTTCTTC	CSVVSGGNEQFF
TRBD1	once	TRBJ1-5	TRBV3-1	TGTGCCAGCAGCCACGGACAGGGGAGGACCCAGCATTTT	CASSHGQGRTQHF
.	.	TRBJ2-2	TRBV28	TGTGCCAGCAGTTCCACCCTTACCGGGGAGCTGTTTTTT	CASSSTLTGELFF
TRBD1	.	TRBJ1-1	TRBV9	TGTGCCAGCAGGAGGGGGCTGTCGAACACTGAAGCTTTCTTT	CASRRGLSNTEAFF
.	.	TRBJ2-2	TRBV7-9	TGTGCCAGCAGCGTTATCGCGACAGCCGGGGAGCTGTTTTTT	CASSVIATAGELFF
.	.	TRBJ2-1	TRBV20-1	TGCAGTTCCCAACTCCCCCGGGGGAGCTCCTACAATGAGCAGTTCTTC	CSSQLPRGSSYNEQFF
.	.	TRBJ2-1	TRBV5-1	TGCGCCAGCAGCTTCGACAATGAGCAGTTCTTC	CASSFDNEQFF
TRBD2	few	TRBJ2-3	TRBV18	TGTGCCAGCTCACCACCCGGACTAGCGGGGTCAGATACGCAGTATTTT	CASSPPGLAGSDTQYF
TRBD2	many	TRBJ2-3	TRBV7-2	TGTGCCAGCAGGTCGGGGGGAGCGATCAGCACAGATACGCAGTATTTT	CASRSGGAISTDTQYF
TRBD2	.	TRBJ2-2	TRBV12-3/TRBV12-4	TGTGCCAGCAAAGGGGCCGTGACTAGCGGGGGACCAACCGGGGAGCTGTTTTTT	CASKGAVTSGGPTGELFF
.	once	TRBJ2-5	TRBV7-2	TGTGCCAGCAGTCAAGATGGGGGGTTAACCTCCAGGAACCAGTACTTC	CASSQDGGLTSRNQYF
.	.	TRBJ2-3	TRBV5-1	TGCGCCAGCAGCGACCCCTGGATAGCGAGCACAGATACGCAGTATTTT	CASSDPWIASTDTQYF
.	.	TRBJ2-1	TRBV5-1	TGCGCCATCAGCCACGCGGTTGGCTCCTACAATGAGCAGTTCTTC	CAISHAVGSYNEQFF
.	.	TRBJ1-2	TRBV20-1	TGCAGTGCTAGAGTAACACGATCCTATGGCTACACCTTC	CSARVTRSYGYTF
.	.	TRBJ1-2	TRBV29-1	TGCAGCGCCCAAAGAGGCGGCGGCTACACCTTC	CSAQRGGGYTF
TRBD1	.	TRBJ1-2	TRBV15	TGTGCCACCAGCTACGACACACGTGACAGGGATGCGGATGGCTACACCTTC	CATSYDTRDRDADGYTF
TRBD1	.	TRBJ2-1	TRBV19	TGTGCCAGTAGTATCGTCCTCATCCGGGACAGGGGGCATCAAGAGCAGTTCTTC	CASSIVLIRDRGHQEQFF
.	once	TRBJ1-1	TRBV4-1	TGCGCCAGCAGCATTCCGGGGAACACTGAAGCTTTCTTT	CASSIPGNTEAFF
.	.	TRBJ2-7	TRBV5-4	TGTGCCAGCAGCTCGTCAGGCTACGAGCAGTACTTC	CASSSSGYEQYF
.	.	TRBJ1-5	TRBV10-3	TGTGCCTCCGCCCCGGAAAGCAATCAGCCCCAGCATTTT	CASAPESNQPQHF
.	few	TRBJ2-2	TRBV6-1	TGTGCCAGCAGCCGAGGGGTAAACACCGGGGAGCTGTTTTTT	CASSRGVNTGELFF
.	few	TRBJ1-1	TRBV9	TGTGCCAGCAGCCCCTGGGATCGGGGGCTAGGGCGAGAAGCTTTCTTT	CASSPWDRGLGREAFF
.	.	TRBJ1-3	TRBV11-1	TGTGCCAGCAGCTTCGGGAATAGGAGGGGTAGCTCTGGAAACACCATATATTTT	CASSFGNRRGSSGNTIYF
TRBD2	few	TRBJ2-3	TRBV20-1	TGCAGTGCTAACGGGAGGGCAATGAGCACAGATACGCAGTATTTT	CSANGRAMSTDTQYF
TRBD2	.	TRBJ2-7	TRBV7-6	TGTGCCAGCAGCTTAGCGATACTAGCGGGGACCTACGAGCAGTACTTC	CASSLAILAGTYEQYF
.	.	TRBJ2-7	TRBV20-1	TGCAGTGCTAGACAGGGGCACTACGAGCAGTACTTC	CSARQGHYEQYF
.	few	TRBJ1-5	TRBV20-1	TGCAGTGCTAGGGTAGACAGTCCCGGGTATCAGCCCCAGCATTTT	CSARVDSPGYQPQHF
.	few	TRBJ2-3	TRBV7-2	TGTGCCAGCAGCTTACCCCCGGGGGATACGCAGTATTTT	CASSLPPGDTQYF
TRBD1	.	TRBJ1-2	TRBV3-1	TGTGCCAGCAGCCTTTCGGACAGGGGACATGGCTACACCTTC	CASSLSDRGHGYTF
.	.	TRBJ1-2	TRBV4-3	TGCGCCAGCAGCCAAGATACGGGCCCAATCTATGGCTACACCTTC	CASSQDTGPIYGYTF
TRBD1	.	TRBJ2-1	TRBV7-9	TGTGCCAGCAGCCCCGGGACAGTGGACAATGAGCAGTTCTTC	CASSPGTVDNEQFF